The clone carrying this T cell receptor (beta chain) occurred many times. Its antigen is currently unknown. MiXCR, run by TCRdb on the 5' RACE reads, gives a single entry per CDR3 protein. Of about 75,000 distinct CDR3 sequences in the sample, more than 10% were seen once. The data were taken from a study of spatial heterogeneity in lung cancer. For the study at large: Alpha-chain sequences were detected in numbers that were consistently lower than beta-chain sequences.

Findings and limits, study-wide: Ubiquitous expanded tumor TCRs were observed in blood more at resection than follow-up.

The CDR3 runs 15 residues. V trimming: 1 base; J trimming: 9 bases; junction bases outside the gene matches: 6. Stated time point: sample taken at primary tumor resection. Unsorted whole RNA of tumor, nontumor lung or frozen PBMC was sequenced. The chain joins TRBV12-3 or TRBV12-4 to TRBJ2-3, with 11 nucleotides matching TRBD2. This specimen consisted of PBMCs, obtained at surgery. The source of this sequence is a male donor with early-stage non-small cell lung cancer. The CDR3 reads CASSLVLAGGRTQYF. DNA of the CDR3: TGTGCCAGCAGTTTAGTTCTAGCGGGAGGTCGGACGCAGTATTTT.